This record concerns one T cell receptor (beta chain) sequence. Its specificity is not known. Blood was drawn once from each donor into heparinised tubes. The draws averaged approximately 110 mL. Expressed TCRB transcripts were sequenced after all isolated RNA was converted to cDNA. Naive, central memory and regulatory T cell samples yielded about 3.57 million reads on average. Assay: immunoSEQ multiplex PCR; the TCRdb copy retains only in-frame clones and omits some. The top ten clones hold roughly 0.04% of a sample with 640,000 or so clones, more than 13% of them seen once. This sample was included in a study of beta chain features in type 1 diabetes. Study conclusions and caveats: In every one of the four CD4+ subsets, TCRB CDR3s were moderately but significantly shorter in Type 1 diabetes patients.

V lost 2 bases to trimming and J lost 6 bases, with 10 bases between them. CDR3 size: 13 residues. Looked up from germline, CDR1 is GTSNPN and CDR2 is SVGIG (reference sequence). The chain recombines TRBV30 with TRBJ2-2, with a tentative D call TRBD1 (6 bases). Source material: naive CD4+ T cells from blood. The sequence was collected from a man younger than 35 with type 1 diabetes. Here the CDR3 DNA reads TGTGCCTGGAGTTACAGGGAATCCGGGGAGCTGTTTTTT. It yields the protein CAWSYRESGELFF.